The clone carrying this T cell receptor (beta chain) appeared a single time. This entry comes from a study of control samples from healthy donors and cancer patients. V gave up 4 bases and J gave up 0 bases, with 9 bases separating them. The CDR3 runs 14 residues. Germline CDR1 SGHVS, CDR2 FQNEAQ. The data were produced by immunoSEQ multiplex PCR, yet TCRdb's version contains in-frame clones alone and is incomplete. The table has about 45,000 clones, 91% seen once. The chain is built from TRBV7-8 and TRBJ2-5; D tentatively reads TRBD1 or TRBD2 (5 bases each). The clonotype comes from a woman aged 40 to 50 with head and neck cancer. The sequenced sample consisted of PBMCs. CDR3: CASSSGTNQETQYF. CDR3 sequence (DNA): TGTGCCAGCAGCTCCGGGACGAACCAAGAGACCCAGTACTTC.